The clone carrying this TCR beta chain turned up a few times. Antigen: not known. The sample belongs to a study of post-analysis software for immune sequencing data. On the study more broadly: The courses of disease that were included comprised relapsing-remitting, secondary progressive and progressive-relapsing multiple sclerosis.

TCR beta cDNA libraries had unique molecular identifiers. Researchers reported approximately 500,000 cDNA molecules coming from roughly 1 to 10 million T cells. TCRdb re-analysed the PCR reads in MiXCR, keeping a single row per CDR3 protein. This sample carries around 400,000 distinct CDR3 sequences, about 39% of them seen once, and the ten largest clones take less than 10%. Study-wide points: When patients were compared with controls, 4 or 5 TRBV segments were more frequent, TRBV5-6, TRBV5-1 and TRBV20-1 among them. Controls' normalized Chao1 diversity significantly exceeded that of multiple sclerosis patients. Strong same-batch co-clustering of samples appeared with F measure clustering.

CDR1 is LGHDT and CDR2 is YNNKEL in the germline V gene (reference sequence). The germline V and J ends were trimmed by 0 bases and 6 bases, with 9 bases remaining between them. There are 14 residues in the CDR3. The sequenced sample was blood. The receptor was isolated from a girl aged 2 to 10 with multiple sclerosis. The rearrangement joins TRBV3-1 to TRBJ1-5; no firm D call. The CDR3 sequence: CASSQDWGVQPQHF. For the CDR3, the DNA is TGTGCCAGCAGCCAAGATTGGGGAGTTCAGCCCCAGCATTTT.